This T cell receptor (beta chain) was recovered during a study of shared clonotypes between healthy human individuals. Trimming pared 10 bases from V and 5 bases from J, leaving 11 bases between. The CDR3 contains 11 residues. CDR1 ENHRY and CDR2 SYGVKD come from the germline V gene. Once extracted for a subset, genomic DNA was divided evenly among several immunoSEQ plates. Repertoires were generated with immunoSEQ multiplex PCR, while TCRdb's copy carries only in-frame clones and drops some. The sample contains roughly 2.2 million clones, approximately 93% of which appear only once. As to this clone: The same CDR3 can be traced to other DNA sequences in this sample.

The chain carries TRBV10-3 and TRBJ2-5; no reliable D call. The sequence was collected from a young man in good health. Some clones in this sample may be carry-over from other donors' samples. Sequencing was performed on naive CD4+ T cells from PBMCs. The subset is: CD45RA+ positively selected. The CDR3 bases are TGTGCCACCGGACCTGGGGAGACCCAGTACTTC. As protein: CATGPGETQYF.